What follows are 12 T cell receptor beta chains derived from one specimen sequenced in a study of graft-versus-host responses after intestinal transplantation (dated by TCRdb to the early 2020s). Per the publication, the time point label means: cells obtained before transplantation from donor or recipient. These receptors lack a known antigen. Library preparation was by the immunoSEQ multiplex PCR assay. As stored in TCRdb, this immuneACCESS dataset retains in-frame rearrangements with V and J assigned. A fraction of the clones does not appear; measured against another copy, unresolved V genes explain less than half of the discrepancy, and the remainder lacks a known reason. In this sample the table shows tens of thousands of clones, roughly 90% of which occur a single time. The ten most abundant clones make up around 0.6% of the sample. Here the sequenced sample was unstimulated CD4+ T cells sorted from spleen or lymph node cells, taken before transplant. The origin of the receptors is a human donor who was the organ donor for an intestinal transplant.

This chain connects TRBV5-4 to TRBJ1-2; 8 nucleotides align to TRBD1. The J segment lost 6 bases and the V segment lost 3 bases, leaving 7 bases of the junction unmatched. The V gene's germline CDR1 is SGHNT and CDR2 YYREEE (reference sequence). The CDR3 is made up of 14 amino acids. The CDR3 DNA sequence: TGTGCCAGCAGCTCTTTGGACAGGGAACATGGCTACACCTTC. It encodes CASSSLDREHGYTF.

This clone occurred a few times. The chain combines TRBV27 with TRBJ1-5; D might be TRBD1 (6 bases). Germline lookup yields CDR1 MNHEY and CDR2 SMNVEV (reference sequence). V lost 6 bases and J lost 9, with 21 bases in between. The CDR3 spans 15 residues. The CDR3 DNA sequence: TGTGCCAGCAGCCTGGGAGGGGGAGGGGGGATGCCCCAGCATTTT. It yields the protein CASSLGGGGGMPQHF.

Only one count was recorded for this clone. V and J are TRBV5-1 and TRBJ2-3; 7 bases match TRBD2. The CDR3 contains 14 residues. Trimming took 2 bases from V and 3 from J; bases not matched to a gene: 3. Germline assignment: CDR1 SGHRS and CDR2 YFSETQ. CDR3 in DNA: TGCGCCAGCAGCTTAGCGGGGTGGACAGATACGCAGTATTTT. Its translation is CASSLAGWTDTQYF.

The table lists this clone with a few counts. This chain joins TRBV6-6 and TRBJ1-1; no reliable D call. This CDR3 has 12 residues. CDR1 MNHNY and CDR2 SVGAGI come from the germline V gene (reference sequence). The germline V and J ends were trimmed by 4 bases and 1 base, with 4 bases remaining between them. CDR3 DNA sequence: TGTGCCAGCAGTTCAGGGAACACTGAAGCTTTCTTT. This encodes CASSSGNTEAFF.

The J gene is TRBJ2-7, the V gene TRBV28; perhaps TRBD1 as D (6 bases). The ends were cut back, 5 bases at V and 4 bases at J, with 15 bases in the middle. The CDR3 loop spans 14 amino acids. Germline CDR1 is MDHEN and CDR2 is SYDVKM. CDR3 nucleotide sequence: TGTGCCAGCAGTGGGGACATGTGCCGGTACGAGCAGTACTTC. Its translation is CASSGDMCRYEQYF.

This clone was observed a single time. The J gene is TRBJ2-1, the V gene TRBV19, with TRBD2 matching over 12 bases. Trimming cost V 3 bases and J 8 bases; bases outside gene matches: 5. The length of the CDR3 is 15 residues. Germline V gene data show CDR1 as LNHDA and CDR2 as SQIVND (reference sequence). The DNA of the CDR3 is TGTGCCAGTAGTATCTTCGGACTAGCGGGATATGAGCAGTTCTTC. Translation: CASSIFGLAGYEQFF.

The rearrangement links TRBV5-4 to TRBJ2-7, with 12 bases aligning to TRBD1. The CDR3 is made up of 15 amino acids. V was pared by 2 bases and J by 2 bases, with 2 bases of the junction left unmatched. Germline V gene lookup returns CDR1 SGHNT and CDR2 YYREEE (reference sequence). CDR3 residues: CASSFGTGGAYEQYF. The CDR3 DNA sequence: TGTGCCAGCAGCTTTGGGACAGGGGGCGCCTACGAGCAGTACTTC.

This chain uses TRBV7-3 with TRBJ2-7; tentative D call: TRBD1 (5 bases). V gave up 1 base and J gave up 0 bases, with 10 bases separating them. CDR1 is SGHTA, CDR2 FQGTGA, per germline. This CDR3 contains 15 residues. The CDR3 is CASSLKADSSYEQYF. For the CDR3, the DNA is TGTGCCAGCAGCTTAAAGGCAGACAGCTCCTACGAGCAGTACTTC.

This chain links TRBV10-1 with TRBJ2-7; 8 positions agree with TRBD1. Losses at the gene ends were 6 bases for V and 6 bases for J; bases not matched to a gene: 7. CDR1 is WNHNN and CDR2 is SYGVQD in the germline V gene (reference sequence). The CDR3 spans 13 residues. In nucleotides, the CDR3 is TGCGCCAGCAGCCTTTACAGGGGGAGCGAGCAGTACTTC. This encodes CASSLYRGSEQYF.

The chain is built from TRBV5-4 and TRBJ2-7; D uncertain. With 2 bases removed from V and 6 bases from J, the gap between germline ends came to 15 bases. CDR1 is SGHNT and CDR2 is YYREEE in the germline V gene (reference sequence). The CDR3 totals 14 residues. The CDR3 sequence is CASSLAPVLVEQYF. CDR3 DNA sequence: TGTGCCAGCAGCTTAGCGCCCGTTCTCGTCGAGCAGTACTTC.

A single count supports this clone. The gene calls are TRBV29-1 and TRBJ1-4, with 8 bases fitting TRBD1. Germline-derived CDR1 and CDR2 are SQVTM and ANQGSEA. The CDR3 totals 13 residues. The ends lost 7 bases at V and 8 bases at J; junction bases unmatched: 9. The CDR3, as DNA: TGCAGCGGGAAGACAGGGGCTGGGGAAAAACTGTTTTTT. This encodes CSGKTGAGEKLFF. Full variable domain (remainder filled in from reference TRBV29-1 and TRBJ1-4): SAVISQKPSRDICQRGTSLTIQCQVDSQVTMMFWYRQQPGQSLTLIATANQGSEATYESGFVIDKFPISRPNLTFSTLTVSNMSPEDSSIYLCSGKTGAGEKLFFGSGTQLSVL.

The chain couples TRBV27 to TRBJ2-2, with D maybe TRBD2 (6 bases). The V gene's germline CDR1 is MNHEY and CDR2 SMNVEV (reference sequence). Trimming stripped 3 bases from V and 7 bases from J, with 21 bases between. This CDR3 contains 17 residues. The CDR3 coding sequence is TGTGCCAGCAGTTTCTACCCCGGCGGGGCGCAGGTCGGGGAGCTGTTTTTT. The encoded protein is CASSFYPGGAQVGELFF.